This T cell receptor beta chain was retrieved from a study of blood T cell repertoires in COVID-19. Study context: Acute-phase and convalescent COVID-19 samples originated in the United States, Italy and Spain. From T cells, B-cell-depleted T cells, or PBMCs came the material, which was cDNA or gDNA.

Trimming removed 3 bases from V and 4 bases from J, with 13 bases in between. Germline V lookup: CDR1 MNHEY, CDR2 SVGEGT. The CDR3 consists of 14 residues. Authors' processing steps: Nucleated cell counts were estimated from reference gene primer amplification. The assay was immunoSEQ multiplex PCR, and TCRdb's table has in-frame clones only and misses some. Clone size and V and J calls were adopted from that table, with D and trimming inferred from the DNA. The sample comprises about 270,000 clones, approximately 88% of which are singletons, and about 1.6% rests with the top ten. Enrollment of patients from Seattle took place during active infection, with longitudinal follow-up.

This sequence was found in a human donor with COVID-19, enrolled during active disease. The donor label of this sample is uncertain. The specimen sequenced was peripheral blood. The V call is TRBV6-2 or TRBV6-3, the J call TRBJ2-7; weak D call: TRBD1 (6 bases). The CDR3 DNA follows: TGTGCCAGCAGTTATGCCAGGGGTTTGTACGAGCAGTACTTC. Translated: CASSYARGLYEQYF.